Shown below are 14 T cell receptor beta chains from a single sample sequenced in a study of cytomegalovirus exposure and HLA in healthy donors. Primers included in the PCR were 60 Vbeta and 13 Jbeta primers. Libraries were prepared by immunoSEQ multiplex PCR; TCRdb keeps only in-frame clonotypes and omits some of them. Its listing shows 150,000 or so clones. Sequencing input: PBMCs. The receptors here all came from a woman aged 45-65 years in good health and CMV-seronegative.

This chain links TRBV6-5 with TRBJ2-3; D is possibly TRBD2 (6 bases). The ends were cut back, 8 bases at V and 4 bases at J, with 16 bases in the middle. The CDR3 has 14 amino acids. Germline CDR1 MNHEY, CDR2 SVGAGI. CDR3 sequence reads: CASHPGEAPDTQYF. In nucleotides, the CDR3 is TGTGCCAGCCACCCGGGAGAAGCCCCAGATACGCAGTATTTT.

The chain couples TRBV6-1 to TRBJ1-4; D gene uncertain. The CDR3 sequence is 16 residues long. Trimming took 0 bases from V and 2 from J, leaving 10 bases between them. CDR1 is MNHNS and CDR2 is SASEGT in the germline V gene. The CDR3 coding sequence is TGTGCCAGCAGTGAAGCGCCACTAGGGACTAATGAAAAACTGTTTTTT. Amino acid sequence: CASSEAPLGTNEKLFF.

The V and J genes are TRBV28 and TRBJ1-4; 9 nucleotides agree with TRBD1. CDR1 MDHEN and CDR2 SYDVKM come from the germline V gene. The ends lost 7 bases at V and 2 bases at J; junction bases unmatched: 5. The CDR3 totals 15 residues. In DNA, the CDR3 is TGTGCCAGCACTCCAACAGGGGGCACTAATGAAAAACTGTTTTTT. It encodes CASTPTGGTNEKLFF.

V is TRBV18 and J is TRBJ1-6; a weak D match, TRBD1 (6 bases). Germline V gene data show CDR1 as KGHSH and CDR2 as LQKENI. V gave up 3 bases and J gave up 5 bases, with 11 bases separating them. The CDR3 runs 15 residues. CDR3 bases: TGTGCCAGCTCACCTCGAGCAGGGGATAATTCACCCCTCCACTTT. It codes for CASSPRAGDNSPLHF.

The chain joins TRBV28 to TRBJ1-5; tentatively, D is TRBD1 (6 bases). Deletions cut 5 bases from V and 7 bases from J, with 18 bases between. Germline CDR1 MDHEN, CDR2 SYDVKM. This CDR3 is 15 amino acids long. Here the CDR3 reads CASSPARGGTQPQHF. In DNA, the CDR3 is TGTGCCAGCAGTCCCGCTCGGGGGGGGACACAGCCCCAGCATTTT.

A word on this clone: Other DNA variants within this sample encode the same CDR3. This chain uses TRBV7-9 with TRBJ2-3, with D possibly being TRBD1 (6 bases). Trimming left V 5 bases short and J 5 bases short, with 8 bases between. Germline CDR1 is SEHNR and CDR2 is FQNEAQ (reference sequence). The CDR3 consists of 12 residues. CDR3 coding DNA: TGTGCCAGCAGCGCACAGGGAGATACGCAGTATTTT. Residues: CASSAQGDTQYF. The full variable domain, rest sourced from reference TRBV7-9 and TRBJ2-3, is DTGVSQNPRHKITKRGQNVTFRCDPISEHNRLYWYRQTLGQGPEFLTYFQNEAQLEKSRLLSDRFSAERPKGSFSTLEIQRTEQGDSAMYLCASSAQGDTQYFGPGTRLTVL.

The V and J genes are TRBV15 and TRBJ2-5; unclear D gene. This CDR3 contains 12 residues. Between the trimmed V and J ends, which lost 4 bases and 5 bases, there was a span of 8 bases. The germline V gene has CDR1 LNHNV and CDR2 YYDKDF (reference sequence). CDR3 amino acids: CATSIGFETQYF. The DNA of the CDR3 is TGTGCCACCAGCATCGGGTTCGAGACCCAGTACTTC.

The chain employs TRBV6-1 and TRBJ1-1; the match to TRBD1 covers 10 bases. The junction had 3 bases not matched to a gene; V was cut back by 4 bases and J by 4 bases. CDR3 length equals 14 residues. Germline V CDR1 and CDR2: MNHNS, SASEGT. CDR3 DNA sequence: TGTGCCAGCAGTGTCTGGACAGGGGGCACTGAAGCTTTCTTT. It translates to CASSVWTGGTEAFF.

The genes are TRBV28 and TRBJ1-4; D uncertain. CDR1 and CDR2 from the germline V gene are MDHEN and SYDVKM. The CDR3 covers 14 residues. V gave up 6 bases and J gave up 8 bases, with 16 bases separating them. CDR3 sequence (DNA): TGTGCCAGCAGGAAACAGTTACCCCGGGAAAAACTGTTTTTT. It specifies CASRKQLPREKLFF.

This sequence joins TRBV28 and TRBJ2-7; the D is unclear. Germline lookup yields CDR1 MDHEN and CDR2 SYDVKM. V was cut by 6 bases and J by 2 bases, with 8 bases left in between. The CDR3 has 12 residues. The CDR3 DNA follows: TGTGCCAGCAGGTCAGGCACCTACGAGCAGTACTTC. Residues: CASRSGTYEQYF.

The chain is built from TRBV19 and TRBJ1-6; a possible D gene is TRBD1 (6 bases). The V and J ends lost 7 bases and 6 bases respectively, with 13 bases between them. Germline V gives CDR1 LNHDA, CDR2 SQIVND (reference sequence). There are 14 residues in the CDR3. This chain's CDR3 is CASTPTGGNSPLHF. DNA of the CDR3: TGTGCCAGTACCCCGACAGGAGGTAATTCACCCCTCCACTTT.

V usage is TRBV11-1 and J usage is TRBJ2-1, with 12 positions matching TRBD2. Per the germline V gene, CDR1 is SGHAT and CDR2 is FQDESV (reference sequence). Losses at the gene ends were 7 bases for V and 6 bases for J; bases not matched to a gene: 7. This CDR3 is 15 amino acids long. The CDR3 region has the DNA TGTGCCAGCAATTCTCTAGCGGGAGGGCGCAATGAGCAGTTCTTC. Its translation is CASNSLAGGRNEQFF. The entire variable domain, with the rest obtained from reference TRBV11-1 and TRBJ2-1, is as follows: EAEVAQSPRYKITEKSQAVAFWCDPISGHATLYWYRQILGQGPELLVQFQDESVVDDSQLPKDRFSAERLKGVDSTLKIQPAELGDSAMYLCASNSLAGGRNEQFFGPGTRLTVL.

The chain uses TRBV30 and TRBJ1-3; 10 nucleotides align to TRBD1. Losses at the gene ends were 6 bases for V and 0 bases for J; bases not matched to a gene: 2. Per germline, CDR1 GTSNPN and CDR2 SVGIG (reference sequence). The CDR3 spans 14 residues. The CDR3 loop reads CACRTGGSGNTIYF. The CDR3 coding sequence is TGTGCCTGCCGGACAGGGGGCTCTGGAAACACCATATATTTT.

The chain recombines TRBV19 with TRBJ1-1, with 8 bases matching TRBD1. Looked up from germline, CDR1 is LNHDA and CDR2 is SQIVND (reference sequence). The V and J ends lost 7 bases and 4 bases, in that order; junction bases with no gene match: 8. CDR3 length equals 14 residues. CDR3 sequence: CASTWGQEGTEAFF. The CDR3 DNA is TGTGCCAGTACCTGGGGACAGGAGGGCACTGAAGCTTTCTTT.